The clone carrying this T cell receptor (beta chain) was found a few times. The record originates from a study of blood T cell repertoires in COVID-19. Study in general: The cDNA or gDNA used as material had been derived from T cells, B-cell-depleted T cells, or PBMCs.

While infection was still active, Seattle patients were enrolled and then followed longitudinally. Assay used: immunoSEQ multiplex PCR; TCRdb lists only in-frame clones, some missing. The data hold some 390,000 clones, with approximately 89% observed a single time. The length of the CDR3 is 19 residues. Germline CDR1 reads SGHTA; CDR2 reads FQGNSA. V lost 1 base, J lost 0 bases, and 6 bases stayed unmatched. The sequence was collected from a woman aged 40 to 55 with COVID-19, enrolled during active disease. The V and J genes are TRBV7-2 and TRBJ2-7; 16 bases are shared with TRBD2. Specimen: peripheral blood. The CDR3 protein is CASSLVGGTSGGASYEQYF. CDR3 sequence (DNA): TGTGCCAGCAGCTTAGTCGGTGGGACTAGCGGGGGGGCCTCCTACGAGCAGTACTTC.